Following are 23 T cell receptor beta chains from one sample sequenced in a study of T cells in Graves' hyperthyroidism and ophthalmopathy (dated by TCRdb to about 2019). Library generation was performed with multiplex PCR. The reads were generated on an Illumina HiSeq 2000. The TCR beta CDR3 regions were amplified from the RNA transcripts. The first round of RT-PCR for the TCR CDR3 was performed with the HTBI primer set and the Qiagen OneStep RT-PCR kit. In-frame beta chains were kept once TCRdb had trimmed the public reads at Q25 with fastp and called clones with MiXCR. CDR3 protein sequences are deduplicated, and each keeps its most common genes and DNA. Across this sample there are over 300,000 distinct CDR3 sequences, with 11% to 15% seen only once. Jointly, the top ten make up 11% of the sample. The sequenced sample was blood. These receptors all stem from a woman aged 55-75 years with Graves' hyperthyroidism.

This clonotype was counted ten times or more. Here the CDR3 DNA reads TGTGCCAGCAGCTTAGATCGGGGGAAAAGCTCCTACGAGCAGTACTTC. This codes for CASSLDRGKSSYEQYF. The genes are TRBV7-9 and TRBJ2-7, with a weak D call TRBD2 (6 bases). V was cut by 1 base and J by 0 bases, with 13 bases left in between. Germline CDR1 reads SEHNR; CDR2 reads FQNEAQ (reference sequence). This CDR3 contains 16 residues.

The rearrangement links TRBV19 to TRBJ1-5; unclear D gene. The V end lost 8 bases, the J end lost 2 bases, and 7 bases lay between the germline ends. This CDR3 is built from 12 residues. From germline, CDR1 is LNHDA and CDR2 SQIVND (reference sequence). This CDR3 is CASVSGNQPQHF. CDR3 sequence (DNA): TGTGCCAGTGTATCCGGCAATCAGCCCCAGCATTTT.

Ten or more counts support this clonotype. This chain joins TRBV28 and TRBJ2-1; D tentatively reads TRBD1 or TRBD2 (5 bases each). The CDR3 is 14 residues long. Germline V gene lookup returns CDR1 MDHEN and CDR2 SYDVKM. Trimming pared 3 bases from V and 5 bases from J, leaving 11 bases between. The CDR3 nucleotides are TGTGCCAGCAGTTTTTGGGGGTCCAACAATGAGCAGTTCTTC. This codes for CASSFWGSNNEQFF.

This clonotype was seen at least ten times. The rearrangement links TRBV4-1 to TRBJ2-1; the match to TRBD2 covers 9 bases. The CDR3 loop spans 15 amino acids. V shed 3 bases, J shed 6 bases, and the junction held 6 bases outside the gene matches. Germline V lookup: CDR1 MGHRA, CDR2 YSYEKL. CDR3 sequence (DNA): TGCGCCAGCAGCCAGATAGCGGGAGCGCTCAATGAGCAGTTCTTC. This codes for CASSQIAGALNEQFF.

Ten or more counts support this clonotype. This chain joins TRBV5-1 and TRBJ1-1; the D is unclear. V lost 0 bases and J 5 bases, leaving 14 bases between the germline ends. Germline CDR1 is SGHRS and CDR2 is YFSETQ. This CDR3 is 15 amino acids long. CDR3 in DNA: TGCGCCAGCAGCTTGGTAGGCGGGCCCCAAACTGAAGCTTTCTTT. It encodes CASSLVGGPQTEAFF.

This clonotype has at least ten counts. The chain carries TRBV20-1 and TRBJ1-5, with a weak D call TRBD1 (5 bases). With 0 bases removed from V and 4 bases from J, the gap between germline ends came to 25 bases. Germline assignment: CDR1 DFQATT and CDR2 SNEGSKA (reference sequence). This CDR3 spans 19 amino acids. The CDR3 sequence is CSARDPRGDIGRTNQPQHF. The CDR3, as DNA: TGCAGTGCTAGAGATCCAAGGGGAGACATTGGTAGGACTAATCAGCCCCAGCATTTT.

This clonotype was detected a few times. The CDR3 coding sequence is TGTGCCAGCAGTTTAGCAAATCGTCGGGGACTAGCGGTGGGTCGAGGCTACAATGAGCAGTTCTTC. This sequence encodes CASSLANRRGLAVGRGYNEQFF. The rearrangement joins TRBV12-3 or TRBV12-4 to TRBJ2-1, with 11 bases lining up with TRBD2. This CDR3 is built from 22 residues. The trim removed 0 bases at V and 3 bases at J, leaving 19 bases unmatched.

This clonotype showed up many times. The chain carries TRBV20-1 and TRBJ2-7; 11 positions agree with TRBD1. Germline-derived CDR1 and CDR2 are DFQATT and SNEGSKA (reference sequence). CDR3 length: 15 amino acids. The V and J ends lost 0 bases and 7 bases, in that order; junction bases with no gene match: 8. CDR3 sequence: CSARDPRDRGSEQYF. The CDR3 coding sequence is TGCAGTGCTAGAGATCCCCGGGACAGGGGGAGTGAGCAGTACTTC.

Ten or more counts support this clonotype. CDR3 nucleotide sequence: TGTGCCAGCAGCCAAGCCTTCGGACTAGCGGGAGCTTTGTACTTC. The encoded protein is CASSQAFGLAGALYF. J is TRBJ2-5 and V is TRBV3-1; 13 bases are a match to TRBD2. The CDR3 totals 15 residues. The ends lost 1 base at V and 13 bases at J; junction bases unmatched: 9. Germline V gene data show CDR1 as LGHDT and CDR2 as YNNKEL (reference sequence).

At least ten counts were recorded for this clonotype. V is TRBV2 and J is TRBJ2-1, with D possibly being TRBD1 or TRBD2 (5 bases each). This CDR3 comprises 15 residues. The ends were cut back, 5 bases at V and 5 bases at J, with 16 bases in the middle. Germline V gives CDR1 SNHLY, CDR2 FYNNEI. The CDR3 loop reads CASSRGSHPDNEQFF. For the CDR3, the DNA is TGTGCCAGCAGTCGGGGCTCCCACCCTGACAATGAGCAGTTCTTC.

This clonotype has just a few counts. The J gene is TRBJ2-4, the V gene TRBV5-1; D may correspond to TRBD1 or TRBD2 (5 bases each). Germline V gene sequence: CDR1 SGHRS, CDR2 YFSETQ. Deletions cut 0 bases from V and 7 bases from J, with 14 bases between. The CDR3 has 15 residues. The DNA for the CDR3 is TGCGCCAGCAGCTTGGCCCATGGGGGAGTGAACATTCAGTACTTC. This translates into CASSLAHGGVNIQYF. The variable domain in full, completed from reference TRBV5-1 and TRBJ2-4, reads KAGVTQTPRYLIKTRGQQVTLSCSPISGHRSVSWYQQTPGQGLQFLFEYFSETQRNKGNFPGRFSGRQFSNSRSEMNVSTLELGDSALYLCASSLAHGGVNIQYFGAGTRLSVL.

The chain couples TRBV7-6 to TRBJ2-7, with TRBD2 identical over 9 bases. CDR3 length equals 17 residues. V shed 2 bases, J shed 5 bases, and the junction held 13 bases outside the gene matches. From germline, CDR1 is SGHVS and CDR2 FNYEAQ. CDR3 nucleotide sequence: TGTGCCAGCAGCTTAAGCCTTCGAGTAGCGGGAGTTCACGAGCAGTACTTC. Protein sequence: CASSLSLRVAGVHEQYF.

The table lists this clonotype with many counts. V and J are TRBV30 and TRBJ2-3; 8 bases align to TRBD2. This CDR3 spans 13 amino acids. Trimming at V came to 3 bases and at J to 6 bases, leaving 5 bases not matched to a gene. CDR1 and CDR2 from the germline V gene are GTSNPN and SVGIG (reference sequence). CDR3 nucleotides: TGTGCCTGGAGCGCGGGAGGTCGGGATACGCAGTATTTT. It translates to CAWSAGGRDTQYF. Full variable domain (outside the CDR3, taken from reference TRBV30 and TRBJ2-3): SQTIHQWPATLVQPVGSPLSLECTVEGTSNPNLYWYRQAAGRGLQLLFYSVGIGQISSEVPQNLSASRPQDRQFILSSKKLLLSDSGFYLCAWSAGGRDTQYFGPGTRLTVL.

This clonotype was counted many times. The chain employs TRBV2 and TRBJ2-1; D remains unclear. The germline V and J ends were trimmed by 2 bases and 7 bases, with 6 bases remaining between them. The V gene's germline CDR1 is SNHLY and CDR2 FYNNEI. The CDR3 extends over 12 amino acids. CDR3 region: CASSELRNEQFF. The CDR3 DNA follows: TGTGCCAGCAGTGAACTGCGTAATGAGCAGTTCTTC.

Only a few counts were recorded for this clonotype. The J gene is TRBJ2-7, the V gene TRBV29-1, with 8 bases that match TRBD1. Germline V lookup: CDR1 SQVTM, CDR2 ANQGSEA. CDR3 length: 12 amino acids. With 7 bases clipped from V and 7 bases from J, the junction kept 9 bases outside the gene matches. Written as DNA, the CDR3 is TGCAGCGGAAGAGGACAGGGAGTAGAGCAGTACTTC. It specifies CSGRGQGVEQYF.

This clonotype was found a few times. The CDR3 DNA reads TGTGCCAGCAGTTGGTTGCAGGGTACCTCCTACGAGCAGTACTTC. Translating it yields CASSWLQGTSYEQYF. The J gene is TRBJ2-7, the V gene TRBV6-2 or TRBV6-3, with D possibly TRBD1 on 5 matching bases. V dropped 4 bases and J dropped 0 bases, with 13 bases sitting between them. From germline, CDR1 is MNHEY and CDR2 SVGEGT. The CDR3 consists of 15 residues.

This clonotype showed up many times. The V and J genes are TRBV24-1 and TRBJ2-3; the match to TRBD2 covers 7 bases. Trimming removed 8 bases from V and 5 bases from J; junction bases left unmatched: 6. The germline V gene has CDR1 KGHDR and CDR2 SFDVKD. The CDR3 runs 13 residues. The chain's CDR3 is CATIVRTRDTQYF. The CDR3 DNA sequence: TGTGCCACCATCGTTAGGACTAGAGATACGCAGTATTTT.

This clonotype occurred many times. The rearrangement uses TRBV3-1 and TRBJ2-5; 7 nucleotides agree with TRBD2. V gave up 0 bases and J gave up 2 bases; unmatched junction bases: 6. Germline values: CDR1 LGHDT, CDR2 YNNKEL (reference sequence). The CDR3 is 16 residues long. The CDR3 region has the DNA TGTGCCAGCAGCCAAGATTTGTCTAGCGGACAAGAGACCCAGTACTTC. Its protein is CASSQDLSSGQETQYF.

The V and J genes are TRBV5-1 and TRBJ1-4, with D perhaps matching TRBD1 (5 bases). Trimming shortened V by 4 bases and J by 5 bases, and 12 bases separated the two germline ends. The CDR3 has 14 residues. Germline V gene data show CDR1 as SGHRS and CDR2 as YFSETQ. CDR3 nucleotides: TGCGCCAGCAGCGTCCGGGACCTAAATGAAAAACTGTTTTTT. This encodes CASSVRDLNEKLFF.

As for this clonotype: A much larger clone is a single base away; this may be a read error. The CDR3 DNA is TGTGCCAGCCGGGAGACCAGGACACCCGTGGAAGCTTTCTTT. Translation gives CASRETRTPVEAFF. The V call is TRBV6-2 or TRBV6-3, the J call TRBJ1-1, with D possibly being TRBD1 (5 bases). This CDR3 region has 14 residues. Trimming cost V 8 bases and J 8 bases, with 21 bases left between them. CDR1 is MNHEY and CDR2 is SVGEGT in the germline V gene.

This clonotype showed up many times. The J gene is TRBJ1-2, the V gene TRBV30, with 7 bases that match TRBD1. In germline, CDR1 is GTSNPN, CDR2 SVGIG (reference sequence). The CDR3 is 13 residues long. Germline trimming cut 3 bases from V and 2 bases from J; bases unmatched to any gene: 3. Here the CDR3 reads CAWREQGNYGYTF. The CDR3 DNA follows: TGTGCCTGGAGGGAACAGGGGAACTATGGCTACACCTTC. Combining the CDR3 with reference TRBV30 and TRBJ1-2 gives the whole variable domain SQTIHQWPATLVQPVGSPLSLECTVEGTSNPNLYWYRQAAGRGLQLLFYSVGIGQISSEVPQNLSASRPQDRQFILSSKKLLLSDSGFYLCAWREQGNYGYTFGSGTRLTVV.

This clonotype was seen once. A much bigger clone sits one base away, suggesting this may be a read error. The chain has TRBV11-3 and TRBJ1-5; 11 bases align to TRBD1. CDR3 length: 18 amino acids. Per the germline V gene, CDR1 is SGHNT and CDR2 is YENEEA. Trimming at V came to 2 bases and at J to 6 bases, leaving 12 bases not matched to a gene. The CDR3 region is CASSLLVVRTGGFQPQHF. In nucleotides, the CDR3 is TGTGCCAGCAGCTTACTCGTTGTTCGGACAGGGGGCTTTCAGCCCCAGCATTTT.

At least ten counts were recorded for this clonotype. The chain employs TRBV18 and TRBJ2-1, with 13 bases matching TRBD2. The CDR3 is 16 residues long. Germline-derived CDR1 and CDR2 are KGHSH and LQKENI. V trimming: 3 bases; J trimming: 9 bases; junction bases outside the gene matches: 8. CDR3 nucleotides: TGTGCCAGCTCACCGACTAGCGGGAGGAAGAAAGGTGAGCAGTTCTTC. Residues: CASSPTSGRKKGEQFF.